These 20 T cell receptor beta chains share one sample of origin, sequenced in a study of blood T cell repertoires in COVID-19 (dated by TCRdb to between 2020 and 2021). Libraries were constructed by the immunoSEQ multiplex PCR assay. Imported from immuneACCESS, the table was reduced by TCRdb to in-frame sequences with V and J called. These copies leave out some clones; in studies compared against another copy, an unresolved V gene accounts for under half, and the cause of the remainder is not known. This sample lists about 68,000 clones; 75% to 85% were detected once. 23% of the sample is held by the ten biggest clonotypes. Sequenced: peripheral blood. The receptors originated from a man aged 50 or older with acute or convalescent COVID-19.

The J gene is TRBJ1-2, the V gene TRBV28, with a tentative D call TRBD1 (5 bases). CDR1 and CDR2 from the germline V gene are MDHEN and SYDVKM. Trimming took 4 bases from V and 9 from J, leaving 24 bases between them. The CDR3 consists of 16 residues. The CDR3 DNA follows: TGTGCCAGCAGTTCAGCCCAGAAAGGGGCCGCCGATCGCTACACCTTC. It encodes CASSSAQKGAADRYTF.

The table lists this clone with a count of one. The chain recombines TRBV27 with TRBJ2-7; 8 bases fit TRBD1. Germline V gene lookup returns CDR1 MNHEY and CDR2 SMNVEV (reference sequence). The CDR3 has 15 residues. J lost 4 bases, V lost 5 bases, and 10 bases had no gene match. CDR3 protein: CASSAPGTGKYEQYF. CDR3 coding DNA: TGTGCCAGCAGTGCCCCCGGGACAGGCAAATACGAGCAGTACTTC.

This rearrangement joins TRBV6-5 to TRBJ1-1; D is perhaps TRBD1 (5 bases). Trimming removed 5 bases from V and 4 bases from J, with 14 bases in between. Germline values: CDR1 MNHEY, CDR2 SVGAGI. The CDR3 covers 14 residues. The CDR3 DNA follows: TGTGCCAGCAGTCGTAGGGGTAATCCCACTGAAGCTTTCTTT. Its protein is CASSRRGNPTEAFF.

The V gene is TRBV6-5, the J gene TRBJ2-1; D is perhaps TRBD2 (6 bases). Germline V gene data show CDR1 as MNHEY and CDR2 as SVGAGI. Trimming stripped 2 bases from V and 5 bases from J, with 10 bases between. This CDR3 is built from 14 residues. Written as DNA, the CDR3 is TGTGCCAGCAGTTACCAGGGACTGCACAATGAGCAGTTCTTC. Translating gives CASSYQGLHNEQFF.

The V call is TRBV9, the J call TRBJ2-5, with D possibly TRBD1 on 6 matching bases. The V and J ends lost 1 base and 4 bases respectively, with 14 bases between them. The CDR3 totals 15 residues. CDR1 is SGDLS and CDR2 is YYNGEE in the germline V gene. The DNA of the CDR3 is TGTGCCAGCAGCGTACTCGGGACATCGGGAGAGACCCAGTACTTC. The encoded protein is CASSVLGTSGETQYF.

In its sample, this clone was seen a few times. The J gene is TRBJ1-5, the V gene TRBV5-1; D unclear. Trimming removed 2 bases at V and 2 bases at J, with 11 bases between. CDR1 and CDR2 from the germline V gene are SGHRS and YFSETQ. The CDR3 loop spans 15 amino acids. CDR3 coding DNA: TGCGCCAGCAGCTTTGGGCCGTCAGGCAATCAGCCCCAGCATTTT. Translation gives CASSFGPSGNQPQHF.

The chain links TRBV4-1 to TRBJ2-2; 7 bases match TRBD1. V shed 4 bases and J 7 bases; nucleotides not matched to a gene: 15. The germline CDR1 and CDR2 sequences are MGHRA and YSYEKL. The CDR3 has 17 amino acids. CDR3 in amino acids: CASSLLRDREVGGELFF. CDR3 DNA sequence: TGCGCCAGCAGCCTTCTCCGTGACAGGGAAGTAGGCGGGGAGCTGTTTTTT.

The chain couples TRBV3-1 (or the pseudogene TRBV3-2) to TRBJ2-3; TRBD2 matches 10 bases. CDR3 length: 15 residues. CDR1 is LGHDT and CDR2 is YNNKEL in the germline V gene (reference sequence). The junction had 2 bases not matched to a gene; V was cut back by 4 bases and J by 1 base. Written as DNA, the CDR3 is TGTGCCAGCAGCCTAGCGGGGGGTGGCACAGATACGCAGTATTTT. Translating gives CASSLAGGGTDTQYF.

V and J are TRBV30 and TRBJ2-2; D might be TRBD2 (6 bases). V lost 0 bases and J lost 6, with 11 bases in between. The CDR3 runs 14 residues. Per germline, CDR1 GTSNPN and CDR2 SVGIG (reference sequence). CDR3 sequence reads: CAWSVLREAGELFF. Written as DNA, the CDR3 is TGTGCCTGGAGTGTACTCAGGGAGGCCGGGGAGCTGTTTTTT.

This chain uses TRBV7-8 with TRBJ2-3, with 9 bases fitting TRBD1. V dropped 0 bases and J dropped 6; count of bases not matched to a gene: 10. The CDR3 extends over 17 amino acids. Per the germline V gene, CDR1 is SGHVS and CDR2 is FQNEAQ. CDR3 sequence reads: CASSLAGQGDSVDTQYF. The DNA of the CDR3 is TGTGCCAGCAGCTTAGCGGGACAGGGCGACTCGGTGGATACGCAGTATTTT.

The J gene is TRBJ1-2, the V gene TRBV19, with D unresolved. CDR3 length: 13 amino acids. Germline V gives CDR1 LNHDA, CDR2 SQIVND (reference sequence). The V gene lost 1 base and the J gene lost 5 bases, with 8 bases spanning the gap. The CDR3 region is CASSIAPVYGYTF. The CDR3 DNA follows: TGTGCCAGTAGTATAGCGCCGGTTTATGGCTACACCTTC. Complete variable domain (other parts from reference TRBV19 and TRBJ1-2): DGGITQSPKYLFRKEGQNVTLSCEQNLNHDAMYWYRQDPGQGLRLIYYSQIVNDFQKGDIAEGYSVSREKKESFPLTVTSAQKNPTAFYLCASSIAPVYGYTFGSGTRLTVV.

This rearrangement joins TRBV29-1 to TRBJ2-7; TRBD1 matches 9 bases. The CDR3 has 14 amino acids. V trimming: 6 bases; J trimming: 1 base; junction bases outside the gene matches: 7. Germline-derived CDR1 and CDR2 are SQVTM and ANQGSEA. In DNA form, the CDR3 reads TGCAGCGTGACTCCGGGACAGGGTTCCTACGAGCAGTACTTC. This sequence encodes CSVTPGQGSYEQYF.

V is TRBV5-1 and J is TRBJ1-3; D unclear. Trimming removed 4 bases from V and 2 bases from J, with 13 bases in between. Germline V gene lookup returns CDR1 SGHRS and CDR2 YFSETQ. The CDR3 covers 15 residues. The CDR3 region has the DNA TGCGCCAGCAGCGTGCAGCCCGGGGCTGGAAACACCATATATTTT. This sequence encodes CASSVQPGAGNTIYF.

The chain has TRBV3-1 (or the pseudogene TRBV3-2) and TRBJ1-5; the D gene is possibly TRBD1 (5 bases). CDR3 length: 15 amino acids. Deletions cut 3 bases from V and 3 bases from J, with 12 bases between. Looked up from germline, CDR1 is LGHDT and CDR2 is YNNKEL (reference sequence). CDR3 in DNA: TGTGCCAGCAGCCAGGAAGGAGGGGCCAATCAGCCCCAGCATTTT. It codes for CASSQEGGANQPQHF.

V gene TRBV7-8 combines with J gene TRBJ2-7; D possibly corresponds to TRBD2 (6 bases). The germline V and J ends were trimmed by 3 bases and 2 bases, with 11 bases remaining between them. Germline CDR1 is SGHVS and CDR2 is FQNEAQ. The CDR3 covers 14 residues. The CDR3 here is CASSFAAGPYEQYV. CDR3 nucleotides: TGTGCCAGCAGCTTCGCCGCGGGACCCTACGAGCAGTACGTC.

J is TRBJ2-1 and V is TRBV5-4, with TRBD1 as a possible D gene (6 bases). The CDR3 is 15 amino acids. The V gene lost 4 bases and the J gene lost 4 bases, with 15 bases spanning the gap. CDR1 and CDR2 (germline): SGHNT, YYREEE (reference sequence). The CDR3 here is CASSPPGQIYNEQFF. The CDR3 DNA reads TGTGCCAGCAGCCCGCCCGGACAGATTTACAATGAGCAGTTCTTC. The variable domain in full, with the rest retrieved from reference TRBV5-4 and TRBJ2-1, is ETGVTQSPTHLIKTRGQQVTLRCSSQSGHNTVSWYQQALGQGPQFIFQYYREEENGRGNFPPRFSGLQFPNYSSELNVNALELDDSALYLCASSPPGQIYNEQFFGPGTRLTVL.

This clone was seen a handful of times. The genes are TRBV5-4 and TRBJ2-5, with 8 bases fitting TRBD1. The CDR3 is 16 residues long. With V trimmed by 5 bases and J by 2 bases, 11 bases remained unmatched. The germline V gene has CDR1 SGHNT and CDR2 YYREEE (reference sequence). The CDR3 DNA reads as TGTGCCAGCAGTTATAGGACAGGGAGAGTGCAAGAGACCCAGTACTTC. This gives the protein CASSYRTGRVQETQYF.

The chain employs TRBV6-5 and TRBJ1-5; D gene uncertain. This CDR3 has 15 amino acids. Trimming left V 6 bases short and J 7 bases short, with 19 bases between. Germline CDR1 and CDR2: MNHEY and SVGAGI. In nucleotides, the CDR3 is TGTGCCAGCAGCACCGGCAGGTCCCCAAGACAGCCCCAGCATTTT. Amino acid sequence: CASSTGRSPRQPQHF.

This chain connects TRBV9 to TRBJ1-2; unclear D gene. V was shortened by 1 base and J by 1 base, with 2 bases between the two germline ends. Germline V CDR1 and CDR2: SGDLS, YYNGEE. This CDR3 spans 12 amino acids. The CDR3 DNA reads as TGTGCCAGCAGCGTATATAACTATGGCTACACCTTC. Amino acid sequence: CASSVYNYGYTF.

The chain carries TRBV10-2 and TRBJ1-6; no clear D. This CDR3 spans 15 amino acids. The V and J ends lost 3 bases and 2 bases respectively, with 8 bases between them. The V gene's germline CDR1 is WSHSY and CDR2 SAAADI. CDR3 in DNA: TGCGCCAGCAGTGAACGGGGTACCTATAATTCACCCCTCCACTTT. Translating gives CASSERGTYNSPLHF.